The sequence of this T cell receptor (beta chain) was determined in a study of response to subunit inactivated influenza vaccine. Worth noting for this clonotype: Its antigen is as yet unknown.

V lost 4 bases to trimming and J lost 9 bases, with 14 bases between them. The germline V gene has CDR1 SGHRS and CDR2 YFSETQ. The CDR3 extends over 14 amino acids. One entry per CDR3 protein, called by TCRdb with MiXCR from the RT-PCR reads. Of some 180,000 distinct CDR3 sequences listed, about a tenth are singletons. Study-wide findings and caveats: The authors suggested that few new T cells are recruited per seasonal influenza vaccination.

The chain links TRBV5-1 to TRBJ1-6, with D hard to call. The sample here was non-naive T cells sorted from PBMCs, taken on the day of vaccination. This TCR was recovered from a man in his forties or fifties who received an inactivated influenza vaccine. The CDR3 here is CASSTGPSGSPLHF. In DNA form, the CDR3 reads TGCGCCAGCAGCACCGGGCCTTCAGGTTCACCCCTCCACTTT.